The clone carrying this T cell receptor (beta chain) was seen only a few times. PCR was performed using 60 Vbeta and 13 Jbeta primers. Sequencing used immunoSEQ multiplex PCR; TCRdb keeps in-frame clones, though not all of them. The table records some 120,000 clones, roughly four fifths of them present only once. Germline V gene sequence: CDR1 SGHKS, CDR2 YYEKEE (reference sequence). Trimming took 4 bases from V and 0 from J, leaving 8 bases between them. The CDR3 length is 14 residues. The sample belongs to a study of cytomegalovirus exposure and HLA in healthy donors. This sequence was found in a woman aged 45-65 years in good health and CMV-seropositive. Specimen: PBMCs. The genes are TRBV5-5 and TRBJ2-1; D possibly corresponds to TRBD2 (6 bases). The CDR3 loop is CASSNGGSYNEQFF. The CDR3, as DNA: TGTGCCAGCAGCAACGGGGGCTCCTACAATGAGCAGTTCTTC.